The T cell receptor (beta chain) under discussion was sequenced for a study of cytomegalovirus exposure and HLA in healthy donors. Study outcomes and limitations: Segments of the TCR beta V type were, in most cases, productive about 87% or about 30% of the time in an earlier analysis.

The trim removed 0 bases at V and 7 bases at J, leaving 20 bases unmatched. The CDR3 extends over 21 amino acids. Germline V gene lookup returns CDR1 LNHDA and CDR2 SQIVND (reference sequence). Vbeta (60) and Jbeta (13) primers were used in the PCR. Sequenced by immunoSEQ multiplex PCR; TCRdb stores in-frame clones only, minus some. The sample includes some 130,000 clones, 75% to 85% of them seen just once. Concerning this clone: Antigen specificity is unknown.

The chain uses TRBV19 and TRBJ2-1; TRBD2 matches 11 bases. The sequenced sample was PBMCs. This clonotype was sampled from a female donor in good health and CMV-seronegative. CDR3 nucleotides: TGTGCCAGTAGTATAGATCTTTGGCTAGCGGGAGGTCCTCAGGCCGCTAATGAGCAGTTCTTC. Amino acids: CASSIDLWLAGGPQAANEQFF.